The 21 T cell receptor beta chains below come from one sample, sequenced in a study of identical twins. TCRdb recomputed calls from the 5' RACE reads with MiXCR, one row per CDR3 protein. The sample comprises about 790,000 distinct CDR3 sequences, 15% to 20% of which are singletons, and over 10% rests with the top ten. Another study also made use of these data, one on T cells expressing NK-cell markers.

Material for sequencing was PBMCs. The source of these receptors is a woman younger than 30 in good health.

V gene TRBV12-3 or TRBV12-4 combines with J gene TRBJ2-3; no firm D call. The CDR3 is 13 residues long. The germline V and J ends were trimmed by 3 bases and 2 bases, with 6 bases remaining between them. In DNA form, the CDR3 reads TGTGCCAGCAGTTTGCGCCACACAGATACGCAGTATTTT. Protein sequence: CASSLRHTDTQYF.

J is TRBJ2-3 and V is TRBV3-1; 7 bases are shared with TRBD2. J lost 8 bases, V lost 1 base, and 6 bases had no gene match. The CDR3 is 14 amino acids. CDR1 LGHDT and CDR2 YNNKEL come from the germline V gene (reference sequence). CDR3 in DNA: TGTGCCAGCAGCCAAGTGGCAGGGACTACTACGCAGTATTTT. It codes for CASSQVAGTTTQYF.

This chain links TRBV7-2 with TRBJ2-1; D not certain. Germline V lookup: CDR1 SGHTA, CDR2 FQGNSA. V was clipped by 1 base and J by 15 bases, with 13 bases between them. CDR3 length: 12 amino acids. CDR3 protein: CASSLVTLRLFF. The CDR3 coding sequence is TGTGCCAGCAGCTTAGTGACTCTTCGTCTGTTCTTC.

The rearrangement uses TRBV27 and TRBJ1-5; D not resolved. Trimming took 1 base from V and 6 from J, leaving 10 bases between them. Germline CDR1 MNHEY, CDR2 SMNVEV (reference sequence). The CDR3 loop spans 14 amino acids. The CDR3: CASSLLGAGQPQHF. CDR3 DNA: TGTGCCAGCAGTTTATTGGGAGCGGGTCAGCCCCAGCATTTT.

This clonotype was found a few times. This chain connects TRBV6-5 to TRBJ1-1, with D hard to call. Trimming shortened V by 1 base and J by 0 bases, and 6 bases separated the two germline ends. The germline gives CDR1 MNHEY, CDR2 SVGAGI. CDR3 length: 14 residues. This CDR3 reads CASSYYSLNTEAFF. The CDR3 DNA reads as TGTGCCAGCAGTTACTACTCACTGAACACTGAAGCTTTCTTT.

The chain is built from TRBV28 and TRBJ2-5; D remains ambiguous. V lost 5 bases to trimming and J lost 1 base, with 8 bases between them. This CDR3 has 13 amino acids. The germline V gene has CDR1 MDHEN and CDR2 SYDVKM. CDR3 sequence: CASSPASQETQYF. DNA for the CDR3: TGTGCCAGCAGTCCAGCTTCCCAAGAGACCCAGTACTTC.

V and J are TRBV5-1 and TRBJ1-2, with 8 bases lining up with TRBD1. Per germline, CDR1 SGHRS and CDR2 YFSETQ. The CDR3 spans 15 residues. The V segment lost 0 bases and the J segment 6 bases; nucleotides outside the gene matches: 7. The CDR3 nucleotides read TGCGCCAGCAGCTTGGGGGTGCAGGGGGCGCATGGCTACACCTTC. Its protein product is CASSLGVQGAHGYTF. The variable domain in full, completed from reference TRBV5-1 and TRBJ1-2, reads KAGVTQTPRYLIKTRGQQVTLSCSPISGHRSVSWYQQTPGQGLQFLFEYFSETQRNKGNFPGRFSGRQFSNSRSEMNVSTLELGDSALYLCASSLGVQGAHGYTFGSGTRLTVV.

This clonotype was counted only a few times. The chain combines TRBV20-1 with TRBJ2-5, with 7 bases aligning to TRBD2. V was clipped by 3 bases and J by 5 bases; unmatched bases: 9. The V gene's germline CDR1 is DFQATT and CDR2 SNEGSKA (reference sequence). This CDR3 contains 14 residues. The DNA of the CDR3 is TGCAGTGCTAGGGGAGGGACTACCCTCGAGACCCAGTACTTC. It codes for CSARGGTTLETQYF.

This clonotype was seen only a few times. This chain uses TRBV5-1 with TRBJ2-3; TRBD1 is a possible D gene (5 bases). This CDR3 region has 15 residues. Germline V CDR1 and CDR2: SGHRS, YFSETQ. The ends were cut back, 0 bases at V and 3 bases at J, with 11 bases in the middle. As DNA, the CDR3 is TGCGCCAGCAGCTTGGTCGGCAGGGAAACAGATACGCAGTATTTT. As protein: CASSLVGRETDTQYF. The variable domain in full, completed from reference TRBV5-1 and TRBJ2-3, reads KAGVTQTPRYLIKTRGQQVTLSCSPISGHRSVSWYQQTPGQGLQFLFEYFSETQRNKGNFPGRFSGRQFSNSRSEMNVSTLELGDSALYLCASSLVGRETDTQYFGPGTRLTVL.

This clonotype came up a few times. This CDR3 is CASSYRRADTQYF. CDR3 coding DNA: TGCGCCAGCAGCTACAGACGCGCAGATACGCAGTATTTT. This rearrangement joins TRBV5-1 to TRBJ2-3, with D hard to call. This CDR3 has 13 amino acids. The V and J ends lost 3 bases and 4 bases respectively, with 9 bases between them. Germline V gene lookup returns CDR1 SGHRS and CDR2 YFSETQ. The whole variable domain, remainder taken from reference TRBV5-1 and TRBJ2-3, is KAGVTQTPRYLIKTRGQQVTLSCSPISGHRSVSWYQQTPGQGLQFLFEYFSETQRNKGNFPGRFSGRQFSNSRSEMNVSTLELGDSALYLCASSYRRADTQYFGPGTRLTVL.

The V and J genes are TRBV29-1 and TRBJ1-3; D ambiguous. CDR1 is SQVTM, CDR2 ANQGSEA, per germline. V gave up 2 bases and J gave up 0 bases, with 2 bases separating them. This CDR3 has 12 residues. CDR3 loop: CSVERSGNTIYF. CDR3 in DNA: TGCAGCGTTGAACGCTCTGGAAACACCATATATTTT.

This clonotype was observed a few times. The J gene is TRBJ2-1, the V gene TRBV24-1, with D perhaps being TRBD1 or TRBD2 (5 bases each). Germline CDR1 is KGHDR and CDR2 is SFDVKD. V dropped 5 bases and J dropped 12 bases, with 13 bases sitting between them. The CDR3 loop spans 12 amino acids. This CDR3 is CATSAQGGPQFF. The DNA of the CDR3 is TGTGCCACCAGTGCCCAGGGCGGGCCGCAGTTCTTC.

The chain is built from TRBV5-6 and TRBJ1-5; TRBD1 aligns across 7 bases. Germline CDR1 is SGHDT and CDR2 is YYEEEE. The J segment lost 3 bases and the V segment lost 7 bases, leaving 10 bases of the junction unmatched. CDR3 size: 15 residues. This chain's CDR3 is CASGRQGQYNQPQHF. CDR3 DNA: TGTGCCAGCGGTCGACAGGGCCAGTACAATCAGCCCCAGCATTTT.

This clonotype was seen a few times. The chain employs TRBV20-1 and TRBJ2-1; 7 bases are shared with TRBD1. J was trimmed by 2 bases and V by 6 bases; bases with no gene match: 7. This CDR3 comprises 14 residues. Germline CDR1 DFQATT, CDR2 SNEGSKA (reference sequence). CDR3: CSASRDRAYNEQFF. Written as DNA, the CDR3 is TGCAGTGCGAGCCGGGACAGAGCCTACAATGAGCAGTTCTTC.

The chain joins TRBV20-1 to TRBJ1-4, with a weak D call TRBD1 (6 bases). From germline, CDR1 is DFQATT and CDR2 SNEGSKA (reference sequence). The CDR3 runs to 13 residues. V was pared by 6 bases and J by 7 bases, with 15 bases between. CDR3 in DNA: TGCAGTGCCCGAACAGGGCGGGGTGAAAAACTGTTTTTT. It encodes CSARTGRGEKLFF.

This clonotype was counted between two and nine times. Here the CDR3 reads CAWSRLAGASHNEQFF. DNA of the CDR3: TGTGCCTGGAGTAGGCTAGCGGGAGCTAGCCACAATGAGCAGTTCTTC. The J gene is TRBJ2-1, the V gene TRBV30; 10 nucleotides agree with TRBD2. The germline V gene has CDR1 GTSNPN and CDR2 SVGIG (reference sequence). The CDR3 consists of 16 residues. The V and J ends lost 2 bases and 5 bases, in that order; junction bases with no gene match: 9.

This clonotype was seen only a few times. This sequence joins TRBV19 and TRBJ2-7; D possibly uses TRBD1 or TRBD2 (5 bases each). The CDR3 sequence is 14 residues long. Germline CDR1 and CDR2: LNHDA and SQIVND (reference sequence). Trimming took off 9 bases at V and 2 bases at J, with 17 bases between the two ends. For the CDR3, the DNA is TGTGCCAGCACCCCCGGGACGGGGACCTACGAGCAGTACTTC. This gives the protein CASTPGTGTYEQYF.

Ten or more counts support this clonotype. The chain joins TRBV12-3 or TRBV12-4 to TRBJ2-6; the match to TRBD1 covers 8 bases. The CDR3 runs 16 residues. V was clipped by 7 bases and J by 0 bases; unmatched bases: 5. CDR3 amino acids: CASNGQGYSGANVLTF. In nucleotides, the CDR3 is TGTGCCAGCAACGGACAGGGTTACTCTGGGGCCAACGTCCTGACTTTC.

The chain couples TRBV12-3 or TRBV12-4 to TRBJ2-1; D is possibly TRBD2 (7 bases). The CDR3 runs 15 residues. Trimming pared 5 bases from V and 4 bases from J, leaving 15 bases between. Here the CDR3 reads CASSVPGGKYNEQFF. Written as DNA, the CDR3 is TGTGCCAGCAGTGTCCCGGGGGGCAAGTACAATGAGCAGTTCTTC.

This sequence joins TRBV20-1 and TRBJ1-2; D is perhaps TRBD1 (5 bases). V dropped 6 bases and J dropped 0 bases, with 20 bases sitting between them. This CDR3 has 16 amino acids. Germline assignment: CDR1 DFQATT and CDR2 SNEGSKA (reference sequence). The chain's CDR3 is CSAPKLGHFSNYGYTF. The DNA for the CDR3 is TGCAGTGCCCCTAAGTTAGGACATTTTTCTAACTATGGCTACACCTTC.

This clonotype showed up just a few times. The chain has TRBV5-1 and TRBJ1-1; 7 nucleotides align to TRBD1. The germline V gene encodes CDR1 SGHRS and CDR2 YFSETQ. Germline trimming cut 0 bases from V and 11 bases from J; bases unmatched to any gene: 7. This CDR3 is 13 amino acids long. The CDR3 loop reads CASSLAGTDYAFF. CDR3 sequence (DNA): TGCGCCAGCAGCTTGGCGGGGACAGATTACGCTTTCTTT.